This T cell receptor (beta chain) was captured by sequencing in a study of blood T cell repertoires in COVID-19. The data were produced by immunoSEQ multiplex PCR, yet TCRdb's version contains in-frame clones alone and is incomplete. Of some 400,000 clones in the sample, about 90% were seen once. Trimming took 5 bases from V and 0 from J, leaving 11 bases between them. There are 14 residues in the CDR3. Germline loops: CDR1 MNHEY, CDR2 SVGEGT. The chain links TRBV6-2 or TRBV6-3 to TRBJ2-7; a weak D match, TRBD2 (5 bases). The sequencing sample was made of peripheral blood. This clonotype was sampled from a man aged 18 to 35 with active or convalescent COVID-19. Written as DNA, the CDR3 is TGTGCCAGCAGTCGGGGTGAGAGCTCCTACGAGCAGTACTTC. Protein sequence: CASSRGESSYEQYF.